The source of this T cell receptor (beta chain) is a study of spatial heterogeneity in lung cancer. Whole-study findings and limits: Follow-up blood showed ubiquitous expanded tumor TCRs less than blood at resection did.

A unique molecular identifier was carried by every single TCR cDNA molecule. Via MiXCR, TCRdb re-called the 5' RACE reads, giving one row per CDR3 protein. This table holds more than 65,000 distinct CDR3 sequences, roughly 12% found once. To note about this clonotype: Its specificity is not known.

Indicated time point: sample taken at primary tumor resection. Unsorted whole RNA samples from tumor, nontumor lung or frozen PBMC were sequenced. The donors, around 71 patients with untreated early-stage non-small cell lung cancer, provided the samples. With V trimmed by 2 bases and J by 5 bases, 14 bases remained unmatched. Germline assignment: CDR1 SGHTA and CDR2 FQGNSA. This CDR3 has 18 residues. This material consisted of PBMCs, taken at surgery. The chain links TRBV7-2 to TRBJ2-5; 10 bases match TRBD2. This sequence was found in a male donor with early-stage non-small cell lung cancer. CDR3 residues: CASSLPSGGAAVRETQYF. The CDR3, as DNA: TGTGCCAGCAGCTTACCGAGCGGGGGGGCGGCTGTCAGGGAGACCCAGTACTTC.